This T cell receptor (beta chain) was found in a study of long-term antiretroviral therapy in people with HIV. Study-level findings and limits: CDR3 lengths in HIV samples spanned a narrower range than controls.

With survey level as its setting, the immunoSEQ assay was v3.0. The protocol was immunoSEQ multiplex PCR, while the TCRdb copy is restricted to in-frame clones and leaves out a portion. The table includes around 16,000 clones, around four fifths detected once. The CDR3 consists of 15 residues. V was trimmed by 0 bases and J by 4 bases, leaving 10 bases between them. Germline assignment: CDR1 LGHNA and CDR2 YNFKEQ. Comments on this clone: As yet, its antigen is unknown.

Every sample had about 1-11 million cryopreserved PBMC in it before DNA extraction. The chain joins TRBV4-2 to TRBJ2-1, with D perhaps matching TRBD2 (6 bases). This specimen was unsorted PBMCs, taken 2.1 years after starting antiretroviral therapy. The TCR originated in a man between 35 and 55 years old with HIV. In DNA, the CDR3 is TGTGCCAGCAGCCAAGAAGGAGGGACTTACAATGAGCAGTTCTTC. Residues: CASSQEGGTYNEQFF.